This is a list of T cell receptor beta chains from one sample in a study of T cell responses to AZD1222 COVID-19 vaccine. Produced via immunoSEQ multiplex PCR; TCRdb's table is partial and in-frame only. The sample holds 100,000 to 120,000 clones, about 94% seen once. The source material was peripheral blood, sampled 28 days after the second AZD1222 dose. These TCRs come from an adult who received the AZD1222 COVID-19 vaccine. The CDR3 runs from the conserved cysteine through the conserved F or W. D genes are given only for firm matches. Some rows mark clone size as missing; the rest say once, few, many or name a class of expanded clone.

J gene	D gene	clone size	V gene	CDR3 DNA	CDR3 protein
TRBJ2-2	TRBD2	-	TRBV29-1	TGCAGTGTCGGTTACCCCGGGACTAGCAGATCCGGGGAGCTGTTTTTT	CSVGYPGTSRSGELFF
TRBJ2-1	-	-	TRBV18	TGTGCCAGCTCACCGAAGGACAGAAGTCTCTACAATGAGCAGTTCTTC	CASSPKDRSLYNEQFF
TRBJ2-5	-	-	TRBV18	TGTGCCAGCTCAGCTGACGAGACCCAGTACTTC	CASSADETQYF
TRBJ1-5	-	-	TRBV6-5	TGTGCCAGCAGTTACTCGATCTCGGGATCTCAGCCCCAGCATTTT	CASSYSISGSQPQHF
TRBJ2-5	TRBD2	once	TRBV5-1	TGCGCCAGCCGGGGACTAGCGGGGTTAGGGGGACAAGAGACCCAGTACTTC	CASRGLAGLGGQETQYF
TRBJ1-1	-	few	TRBV12-3/TRBV12-4	TGTGCCAGCAGGAAACAGGATTACACTGAAGCTTTCTTT	CASRKQDYTEAFF
TRBJ2-7	-	once	TRBV5-4	TGTGCCAGCAGCTTGGGTGGTGACTCCTACGAGCAGTACTTC	CASSLGGDSYEQYF
TRBJ2-1	-	few	TRBV6-6	TGTGCCAGCAGTTCGGTGGGCAATGAGCAGTTCTTC	CASSSVGNEQFF
TRBJ2-7	-	-	TRBV9	TGTGCCAGCGGACGGGACCATTTCTCCTACGAGCAGTACTTC	CASGRDHFSYEQYF
TRBJ2-6	TRBD1	-	TRBV7-9	TGTGCCAGCAGCTTCTACAGGGGGTCCGGGGCCAACGTCCTGACTTTC	CASSFYRGSGANVLTF
TRBJ1-5	TRBD1	-	TRBV18	TGTGCCAGCTCATCCGGGACAGGGAGTCAGCCCCAGCATTTT	CASSSGTGSQPQHF
TRBJ2-2	-	-	TRBV13	TGTGCCAGCAGCCCACTCTTGACAGTCACTACCGGGGAGCTGTTTTTT	CASSPLLTVTTGELFF
TRBJ1-2	-	-	TRBV7-8	TGTGCCAGCACCGCCGATCTAGTCGGCTACACCTTC	CASTADLVGYTF
TRBJ1-4	TRBD1	-	TRBV5-1	TGCGCCAGCAGCGCAGGGACAGGGGTTTCTGGGGAAAAACTGTTTTTT	CASSAGTGVSGEKLFF
TRBJ1-6	TRBD1	-	TRBV19	TGTGCCAGTAGTAAAGGACAGGGCGGTTCACCCCTCCACTTT	CASSKGQGGSPLHF
TRBJ2-1	TRBD1	-	TRBV10-2	TGCGCCAGCAGTTTAACAGGGGTCAATGAGCAGTTCTTC	CASSLTGVNEQFF